This T cell receptor (beta chain) was recovered during a study of T cells in Graves' hyperthyroidism and ophthalmopathy. This clonotype was seen at least ten times. In germline, CDR1 is MNHEY, CDR2 SMNVEV (reference sequence). This CDR3 has 15 amino acids. V lost 6 bases and J lost 4, with 17 bases in between. What was amplified from RNA transcripts were TCR beta CDR3 regions. The study used the HTBI primer set for a first-round RT-PCR of the TCR CDR3. Using its own MiXCR run on the multiplex PCR reads, TCRdb lists one record per CDR3 protein. The repertoire holds over 150,000 distinct CDR3 sequences, roughly a sixth seen once, with roughly 55% in the top ten.

The gene calls are TRBV27 and TRBJ2-3; weak D call: TRBD2 (5 bases). Input material: blood. The TCR sequence derives from a woman aged 45-65 years with Graves' hyperthyroidism. The CDR3 here is CASRKVPGNADTQYF. CDR3 coding DNA: TGTGCCAGCAGGAAGGTCCCGGGGAATGCAGATACGCAGTATTTT.